Listed below are T cell receptor beta chains from one sample, sequenced in a study of post-analysis software for immune sequencing data. Via MiXCR, TCRdb re-called the PCR reads, giving one row per CDR3 protein. This table holds about 570,000 distinct CDR3 sequences, about a third found once. Sequencing was done on a sample of blood. The receptors were sampled from a girl under 18 with multiple sclerosis. The CDR3 runs from the conserved cysteine through the conserved F or W. The order of the fields is CDR3 DNA, CDR3 protein, V gene, clone size, D gene, J gene. The D gene is left open where the match is weak. Clone sizes are given selectively: once, few, many, or a class where the clone is expanded.

TGCAGTGCTAGAGCCTCCCGGGGGGGCTATGGCTACACCTTC,CSARASRGGYGYTF,TRBV20-1,.,.,TRBJ1-2
TGTGCCAGCAGCCAAGATGGGTACACTGAAGCTTTCTTT,CASSQDGYTEAFF,TRBV3-1,.,.,TRBJ1-1
TGTGCCAGCAGTTCCCCCAACAGGGTCAGAAGCAATCAGCCCCAGCATTTT,CASSSPNRVRSNQPQHF,TRBV28,once,.,TRBJ1-5
TGTGCCAGCAGCTTAATAAGGGCCGCAGATACGCAGTATTTT,CASSLIRAADTQYF,TRBV7-8,.,.,TRBJ2-3
TGCAGTCTGGCCCCTCAGAAGACTGAAGCTTTCTTT,CSLAPQKTEAFF,TRBV20-1,few,.,TRBJ1-1
TGCGCCAGCGGAAGGCTAGCGGGAGAGGGAGAGACCCAGTACTTC,CASGRLAGEGETQYF,TRBV4-1,once,TRBD2,TRBJ2-5
TGTGCCAGCAGCCCCGGACTTATCACTGAAGCTTTCTTT,CASSPGLITEAFF,TRBV7-3,.,.,TRBJ1-1
TGTGCCAGCAGTTTAGTTGCGGGGGGCGGGTATGAGCAGTTCTTC,CASSLVAGGGYEQFF,TRBV12-3/TRBV12-4,.,TRBD2,TRBJ2-1
TGTGCCACCAGCAGTGGGACAATCCTACGGACAGATACGCAGTATTTT,CATSSGTILRTDTQYF,TRBV15,.,.,TRBJ2-3
TGCAGTGTTCCGGAACCGGGACAACTGAACACTGAAGCTTTCTTT,CSVPEPGQLNTEAFF,TRBV20-1,few,.,TRBJ1-1
TGCAGTGCTCCAACGGCGGAAAACTATGGCTACACCTTC,CSAPTAENYGYTF,TRBV20-1,.,.,TRBJ1-2
TGTGCCAGCAGCTTAGCTACACTAGCGGGGGGGCCAATCACCGGGGAGCTGTTTTTT,CASSLATLAGGPITGELFF,TRBV7-2,few,TRBD2,TRBJ2-2
TGTGCCAGCAATTCCGGGAACACCGGGGAGCTGTTTTTT,CASNSGNTGELFF,TRBV7-2,few,.,TRBJ2-2
TGCAGTGCTAGGGGGGGACTGTTATACAATGAGCAGTTCTTC,CSARGGLLYNEQFF,TRBV20-1,.,.,TRBJ2-1
TGTGCCGTTACAAGGGAGGCAGGCACATATGGCTACACCTTC,CAVTREAGTYGYTF,TRBV6-5,.,.,TRBJ1-2
TGTGCCACCAGCAGGAGGGGAAGTGGGGCCAACGTCCTGACTTTC,CATSRRGSGANVLTF,TRBV15,.,.,TRBJ2-6
TGTGCCAGCAGCTTAGAAGTGTTCGTTCCGAGTTGGGCGGGAGCCAAAAACATTCAGTACTTC,CASSLEVFVPSWAGAKNIQYF,TRBV11-1,few,.,TRBJ2-4
TGTGCCAGCAGCCTTAACTGGGGGTCTGGAGGCTACACCTTC,CASSLNWGSGGYTF,TRBV7-2,.,.,TRBJ1-2
TGCAGTGCTAGACTGGCGGGGGGGCTGGGGGAGCAGTACTTC,CSARLAGGLGEQYF,TRBV20-1,.,TRBD2,TRBJ2-7
TGCGCCAGCAGCTCGGATTCGACAGGGGCAGCAGATATGCAGTATTTT,CASSSDSTGAADMQYF,TRBV5-1,once,TRBD1,TRBJ2-3
TGCGCCAGCAGCCTAGAGACTAGCGGGGAGACAGATACGCAGTATTTT,CASSLETSGETDTQYF,TRBV5-1,.,TRBD2,TRBJ2-3
TGCAGTGGCCCGACTAGCGGGGCAGATACGCAGTATTTT,CSGPTSGADTQYF,TRBV20-1,few,TRBD2,TRBJ2-3
TGCAGCGTTGAAAGTCGGTTAGCTAACTATGGCTACACCTTC,CSVESRLANYGYTF,TRBV29-1,.,.,TRBJ1-2
TGTGCCAGCAGACTGACCCGGGAATGGGGCTACACCTTC,CASRLTREWGYTF,TRBV12-3/TRBV12-4,few,.,TRBJ1-2
TGTGCCAGCAGCCACGCGGGACAGGGGTTTACGAACACTGAAGCTTTCTTT,CASSHAGQGFTNTEAFF,TRBV4-2,.,TRBD1,TRBJ1-1
TGTGCCAGCAGTGGGGGGCCATACTATGGCTACACCTTC,CASSGGPYYGYTF,TRBV6-5,.,.,TRBJ1-2
TGCAGTGCTAAATCAGCGGGTTGGGGGTCTCGCACAGATACGCAGTATTTT,CSAKSAGWGSRTDTQYF,TRBV20-1,few,.,TRBJ2-3